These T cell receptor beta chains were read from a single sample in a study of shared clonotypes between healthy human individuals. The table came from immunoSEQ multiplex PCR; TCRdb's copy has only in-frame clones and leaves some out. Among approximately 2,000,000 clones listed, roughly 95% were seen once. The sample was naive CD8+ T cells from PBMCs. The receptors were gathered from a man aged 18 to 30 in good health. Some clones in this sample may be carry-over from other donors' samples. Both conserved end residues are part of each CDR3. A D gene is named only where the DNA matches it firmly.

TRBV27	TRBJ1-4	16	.	CASSDFGGRIGEKLFF	TGTGCCAGCAGCGACTTTGGGGGAAGAATAGGTGAAAAACTGTTTTTT
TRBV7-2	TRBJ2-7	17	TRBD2	CASSLKGPTSGTHEQYF	TGTGCCAGCAGCTTAAAGGGTCCCACTAGCGGGACCCACGAGCAGTACTTC
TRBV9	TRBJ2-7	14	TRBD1	CASSAAGGSYEQYF	TGTGCCAGCAGCGCCGCAGGGGGCTCCTACGAGCAGTACTTC
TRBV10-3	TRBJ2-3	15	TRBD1	CAIRNTGALADTQYF	TGTGCCATCAGGAATACAGGGGCGCTGGCAGATACGCAGTATTTT
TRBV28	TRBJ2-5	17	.	CASSLLSGAEYQETQYF	TGTGCCAGCAGTTTATTATCAGGAGCGGAGTACCAAGAGACCCAGTACTTC
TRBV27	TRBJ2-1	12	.	CATMGGYNEQFF	TGTGCCACCATGGGTGGCTACAATGAGCAGTTCTTC
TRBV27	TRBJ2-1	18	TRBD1	CASRPIPRSTGPNNEQFF	TGTGCCAGCAGGCCGATCCCGCGTTCGACAGGGCCCAACAATGAGCAGTTCTTC
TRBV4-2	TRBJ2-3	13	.	CASSQGSSDTQYF	TGTGCCAGCAGCCAAGGATCATCAGATACGCAGTATTTT
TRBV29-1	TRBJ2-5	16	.	CSVDLRRTARQETQYF	TGCAGCGTTGACCTTCGCCGGACAGCCCGTCAAGAGACCCAGTACTTC
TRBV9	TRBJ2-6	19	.	CASSVTFGRVSSGANVLTF	TGTGCCAGCAGCGTAACATTCGGACGGGTAAGCTCTGGGGCCAACGTCCTGACTTTC